The 9 T cell receptor beta chains reported below all come from one sample, sequenced in a study of neurological immune-mediated disorders. Using its own MiXCR run on the 5' RACE reads, TCRdb lists one record per CDR3 protein. Found here are about 88,000 distinct CDR3 sequences, roughly 3.5% of them singletons; the top ten hold about 6%. Material: PBMCs. The receptors come from a woman in her late teens or twenties with multiple sclerosis.

This clonotype was observed at least ten times. The chain joins TRBV12-3 or TRBV12-4 to TRBJ1-1, with 7 bases aligning to TRBD1. The trim removed 5 bases at V and 4 bases at J, leaving 10 bases unmatched. This CDR3 is built from 15 residues. The CDR3 loop reads CASSLGPGGGTEAFF. The CDR3 DNA reads as TGTGCCAGCAGTCTGGGGCCAGGGGGTGGCACTGAAGCTTTCTTT.

Worth noting for this clonotype: It may be a read error: a sequence one base away is much more abundant. The V gene is TRBV7-2, the J gene TRBJ2-7; no clear D. CDR3 size: 12 residues. Germline V gene data show CDR1 as SGHTA and CDR2 as FQGNSA. The CDR3 sequence: CANSLAAGEQYF. The CDR3 DNA follows: TGTGCCAACAGCTTAGCTGCCGGGGAGCAGTACTTC.

Many counts were recorded for this clonotype. This chain uses TRBV20-1 with TRBJ1-5; D unclear. The CDR3 runs 12 residues. Germline V CDR1 and CDR2: DFQATT, SNEGSKA (reference sequence). The germline V and J ends were trimmed by 5 bases and 5 bases, with 10 bases remaining between them. The CDR3 loop is CSAADGDQPQHF. CDR3 coding DNA: TGCAGTGCTGCGGACGGAGATCAGCCCCAGCATTTT.

This clonotype was counted many times. V usage is TRBV7-2 and J usage is TRBJ1-6, with D perhaps TRBD1 (6 bases). Trimming took 1 base from V and 10 from J, leaving 11 bases between them. This CDR3 spans 14 amino acids. CDR1 is SGHTA and CDR2 is FQGNSA in the germline V gene. The CDR3 here is CASSLGAGVSPLHF. DNA for the CDR3: TGTGCCAGCAGCTTAGGGGCAGGGGTCTCACCCCTCCACTTT.

In its sample, this clonotype was seen many times. The V gene is TRBV5-1, the J gene TRBJ2-7, with 10 bases fitting TRBD1. V dropped 0 bases and J dropped 5; count of bases not matched to a gene: 5. This CDR3 comprises 15 residues. CDR1 and CDR2 from the germline V gene are SGHRS and YFSETQ. The CDR3 region has the DNA TGCGCCAGCAGCTTGGGACAGGGGGCAAACGACGAGCAGTACTTC. Protein product: CASSLGQGANDEQYF.

The gene calls are TRBV30 and TRBJ1-1; no definite D call. The V gene's germline CDR1 is GTSNPN and CDR2 SVGIG (reference sequence). The CDR3 totals 10 residues. In DNA form, the CDR3 reads TGTGCTTTGGAGGTTGCTGAAGCTTTCTTT. Its translation: CALEVAEAFF.

This clonotype appeared many times. The rearrangement links TRBV11-2 to TRBJ2-5; D unresolved. The CDR3 consists of 15 residues. Per the germline V gene, CDR1 is SGHAT and CDR2 is FQNNGV. The V end was cut by 1 base, the J end by 1 base, with 10 bases between. In nucleotides, the CDR3 is TGTGCCAGCAGCTTAGTCGAGGACCGCCAAGAGACCCAGTACTTC. Translated, it gives CASSLVEDRQETQYF.

This clonotype has a count of ten or more. The chain combines TRBV5-1 with TRBJ2-7; D is unresolved. Trimming took 5 bases from V and 5 from J, leaving 11 bases between them. The CDR3 has 12 residues. Germline-derived CDR1 and CDR2 are SGHRS and YFSETQ. This chain's CDR3 is CASRSSGDEQYF. CDR3 DNA: TGCGCCAGCAGAAGTAGTGGGGACGAGCAGTACTTC.

At least ten counts were recorded for this clonotype. The V call is TRBV10-3, the J call TRBJ1-1; no reliable D call. The germline CDR1 and CDR2 sequences are ENHRY and SYGVKD. Trimming took 5 bases from V and 6 from J, leaving 13 bases between them. The CDR3 is 13 residues long. The CDR3 DNA follows: TGTGCCATCAGTCCTCCGTCAAGTCCTGAAGCTTTCTTT. Encoded protein: CAISPPSSPEAFF.